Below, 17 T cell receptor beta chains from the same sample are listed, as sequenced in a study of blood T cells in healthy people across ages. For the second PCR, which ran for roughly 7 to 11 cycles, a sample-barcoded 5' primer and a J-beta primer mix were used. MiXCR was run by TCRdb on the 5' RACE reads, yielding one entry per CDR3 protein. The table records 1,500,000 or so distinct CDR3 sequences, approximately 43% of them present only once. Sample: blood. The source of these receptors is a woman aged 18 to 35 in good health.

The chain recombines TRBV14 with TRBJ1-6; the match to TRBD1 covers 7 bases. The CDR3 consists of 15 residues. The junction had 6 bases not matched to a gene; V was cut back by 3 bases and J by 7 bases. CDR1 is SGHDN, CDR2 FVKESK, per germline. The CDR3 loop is CASSHRQGGNSPLHF. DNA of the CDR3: TGTGCCAGCAGCCATCGACAGGGAGGGAATTCACCCCTCCACTTT.

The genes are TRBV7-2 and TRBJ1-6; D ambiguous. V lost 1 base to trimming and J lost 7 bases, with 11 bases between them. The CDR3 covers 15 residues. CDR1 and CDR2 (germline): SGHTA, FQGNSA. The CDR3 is CASSLGVTGNSPLHF. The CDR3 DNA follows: TGTGCCAGCAGCTTAGGTGTGACGGGAAATTCACCCCTCCACTTT. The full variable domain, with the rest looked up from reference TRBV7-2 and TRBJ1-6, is GAGVSQSPSNKVTEKGKDVELRCDPISGHTALYWYRQSLGQGLEFLIYFQGNSAPDKSGLPSDRFSAERTGGSVSTLTIQRTQQEDSAVYLCASSLGVTGNSPLHFGNGTRLTVT.

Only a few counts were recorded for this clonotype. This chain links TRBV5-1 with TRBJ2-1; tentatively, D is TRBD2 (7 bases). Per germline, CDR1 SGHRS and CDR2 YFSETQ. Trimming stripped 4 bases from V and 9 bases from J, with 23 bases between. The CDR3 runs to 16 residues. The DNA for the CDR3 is TGCGCCAGCAGCCCGGGGGGCACACTGCGGATCGGTGAGCAGTTCTTC. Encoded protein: CASSPGGTLRIGEQFF.

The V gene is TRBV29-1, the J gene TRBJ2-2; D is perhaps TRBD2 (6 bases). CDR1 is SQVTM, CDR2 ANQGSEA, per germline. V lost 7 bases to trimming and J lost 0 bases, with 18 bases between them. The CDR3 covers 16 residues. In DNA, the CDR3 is TGCAGCGCCGTCCCGTTTGGGACTGCGAACACCGGGGAGCTGTTTTTT. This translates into CSAVPFGTANTGELFF.

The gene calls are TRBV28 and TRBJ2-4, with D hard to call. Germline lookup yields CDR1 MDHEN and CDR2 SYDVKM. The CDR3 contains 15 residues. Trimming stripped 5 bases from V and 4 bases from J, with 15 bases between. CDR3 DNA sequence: TGTGCCAGCAGTCGACCTATTGGCGCAAAAAACATTCAGTACTTC. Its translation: CASSRPIGAKNIQYF.

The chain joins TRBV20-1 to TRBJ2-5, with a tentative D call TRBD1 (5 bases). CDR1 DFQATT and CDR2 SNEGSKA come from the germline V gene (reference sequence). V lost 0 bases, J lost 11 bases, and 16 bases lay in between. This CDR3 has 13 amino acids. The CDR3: CSAREEQGCGQYF. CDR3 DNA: TGCAGTGCTAGAGAGGAGCAGGGTTGTGGGCAGTACTTC.

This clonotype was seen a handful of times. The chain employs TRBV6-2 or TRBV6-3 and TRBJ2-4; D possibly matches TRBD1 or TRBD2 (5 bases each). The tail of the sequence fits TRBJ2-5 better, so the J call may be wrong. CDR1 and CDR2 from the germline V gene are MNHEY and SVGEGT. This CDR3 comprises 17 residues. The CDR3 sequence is CASSSPLGTNPKKTQYF. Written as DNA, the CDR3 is TGTGCCAGCAGTTCCCCGCTCGGGACCAACCCCAAGAAGACCCAGTACTTC.

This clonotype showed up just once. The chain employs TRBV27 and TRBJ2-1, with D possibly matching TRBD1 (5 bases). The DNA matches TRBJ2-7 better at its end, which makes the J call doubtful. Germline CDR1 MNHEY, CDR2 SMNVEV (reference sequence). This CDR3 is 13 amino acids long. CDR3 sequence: CASSNRISYEQYF. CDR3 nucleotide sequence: TGTGCCAGCAGTAACAGGATCTCCTACGAGCAGTACTTC.

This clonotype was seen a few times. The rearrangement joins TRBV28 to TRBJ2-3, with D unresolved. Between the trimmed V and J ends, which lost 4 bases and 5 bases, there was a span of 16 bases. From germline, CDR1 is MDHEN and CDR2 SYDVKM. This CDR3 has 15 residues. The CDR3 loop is CASSSPKRSRDTQYF. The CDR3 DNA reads TGTGCCAGCAGTTCTCCCAAGAGGTCACGAGATACGCAGTATTTT.

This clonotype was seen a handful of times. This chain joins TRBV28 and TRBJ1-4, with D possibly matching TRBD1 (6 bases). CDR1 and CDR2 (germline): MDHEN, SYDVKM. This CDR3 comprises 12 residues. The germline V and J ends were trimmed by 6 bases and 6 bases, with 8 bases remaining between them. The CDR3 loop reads CASRDSYEKLFF. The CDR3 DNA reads TGTGCCAGCAGGGACAGCTATGAAAAACTGTTTTTT.

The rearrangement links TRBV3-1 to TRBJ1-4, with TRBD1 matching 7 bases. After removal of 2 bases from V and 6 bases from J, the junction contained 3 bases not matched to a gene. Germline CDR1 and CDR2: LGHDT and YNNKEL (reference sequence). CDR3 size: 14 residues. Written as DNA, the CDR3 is TGTGCCAGCAGCCAAAGGGGGCGGGATGAAAAACTGTTTTTT. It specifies CASSQRGRDEKLFF.

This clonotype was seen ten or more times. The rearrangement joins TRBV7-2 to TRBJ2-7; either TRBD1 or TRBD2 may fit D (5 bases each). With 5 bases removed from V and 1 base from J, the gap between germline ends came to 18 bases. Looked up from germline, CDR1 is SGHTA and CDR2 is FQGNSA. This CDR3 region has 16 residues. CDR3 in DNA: TGTGCCAGCAGCACTGGTGCGAGGGGCCGTTCCTACGAGCAGTACTTC. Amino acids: CASSTGARGRSYEQYF.

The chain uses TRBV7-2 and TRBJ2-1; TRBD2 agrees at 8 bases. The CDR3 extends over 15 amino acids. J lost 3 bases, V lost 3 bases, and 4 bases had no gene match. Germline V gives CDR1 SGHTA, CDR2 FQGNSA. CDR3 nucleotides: TGTGCCAGCAGCTTTACTAGCGGCTACTACAATGAGCAGTTCTTC. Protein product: CASSFTSGYYNEQFF.

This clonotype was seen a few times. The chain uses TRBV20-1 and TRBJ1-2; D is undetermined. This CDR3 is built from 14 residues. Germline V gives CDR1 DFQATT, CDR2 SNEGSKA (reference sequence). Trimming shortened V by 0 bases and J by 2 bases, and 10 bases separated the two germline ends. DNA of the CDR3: TGCAGTGCTAGAGATATTTTGACCAACTATGGCTACACCTTC. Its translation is CSARDILTNYGYTF.

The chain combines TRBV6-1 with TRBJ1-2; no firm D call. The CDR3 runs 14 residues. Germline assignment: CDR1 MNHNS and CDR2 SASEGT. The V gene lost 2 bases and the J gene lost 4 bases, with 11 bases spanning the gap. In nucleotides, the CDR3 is TGTGCCAGCAGTGAATATCAGGCGGTCTATGGCTACACCTTC. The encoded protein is CASSEYQAVYGYTF.

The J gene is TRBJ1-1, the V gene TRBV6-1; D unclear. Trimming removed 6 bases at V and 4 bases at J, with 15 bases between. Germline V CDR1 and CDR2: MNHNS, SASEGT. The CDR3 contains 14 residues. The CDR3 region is CASSPRQAGTEAFF. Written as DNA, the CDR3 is TGTGCCAGCAGCCCGCGCCAAGCCGGCACTGAAGCTTTCTTT.

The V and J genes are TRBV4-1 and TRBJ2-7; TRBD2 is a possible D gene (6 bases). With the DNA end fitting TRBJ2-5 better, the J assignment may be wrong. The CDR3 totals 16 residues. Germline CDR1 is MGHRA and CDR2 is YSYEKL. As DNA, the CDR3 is TGCGCCAGCAGCCCGGGGGAAGGGGCGCTCAGAGAGACCCAGTACTTC. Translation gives CASSPGEGALRETQYF.